The 28 T cell receptor beta chains presented below share a single source sample, sequenced in a study of control samples from healthy donors and cancer patients. The repertoire was sequenced with immunoSEQ multiplex PCR; TCRdb's copy has only in-frame clones and lacks some. The sample gives about 92,000 clones, roughly four fifths of which show up once; roughly 9.8% is in the top ten. Source material: blood. These TCRs come from an older woman in good health.

A single count supports this clone. J is TRBJ1-3 and V is TRBV6-5; D is unresolved. Germline assignment: CDR1 MNHEY and CDR2 SVGAGI. V gave up 0 bases and J gave up 4 bases, with 4 bases separating them. CDR3 length: 13 amino acids. The CDR3 protein is CASSYSSGNTIYF. CDR3 DNA sequence: TGTGCCAGCAGTTACTCTTCGGGAAACACCATATATTTT.

The sample holds many counts of this clone. The chain couples TRBV5-8 to TRBJ1-6, with D perhaps TRBD1 (5 bases). The CDR3 totals 20 residues. With 3 bases removed from V and 0 bases from J, the gap between germline ends came to 22 bases. Germline CDR1 is SGHTS and CDR2 is YDEGEE. The DNA for the CDR3 is TGTGCCAGCAGCTCCCCCCGGGAGGACACACGGAGCTCCTATAATTCACCCCTCCACTTT. It specifies CASSSPREDTRSSYNSPLHF.

Here the CDR3 reads CASRRVGATEAFF. The CDR3 coding sequence is TGTGCCAGCAGACGCGTAGGGGCCACTGAAGCTTTCTTT. The V gene is TRBV27, the J gene TRBJ1-1; a weak D match, TRBD1 (5 bases). Germline-derived CDR1 and CDR2 are MNHEY and SMNVEV (reference sequence). The CDR3 has 13 residues. Trimming took off 6 bases at V and 4 bases at J, with 12 bases between the two ends.

The chain couples TRBV10-3 to TRBJ2-3, with D tentatively TRBD1 (6 bases). The CDR3 is made up of 14 amino acids. Trimming stripped 10 bases from V and 2 bases from J, with 16 bases between. Germline V gives CDR1 ENHRY, CDR2 SYGVKD. CDR3 sequence reads: CATSRGGDTDTQYF. As DNA, the CDR3 is TGTGCCACTTCCAGAGGGGGTGACACAGATACGCAGTATTTT.

This clone was found once. The CDR3 region is CASSRHNGVTQYF. CDR3 nucleotide sequence: TGTGCCAGCAGCCGACACAATGGGGTTACGCAGTATTTT. This rearrangement joins TRBV14 to TRBJ2-3; no clear D gene. Trimming stripped 4 bases from V and 8 bases from J, with 13 bases between. This CDR3 has 13 residues. CDR1 and CDR2 from the germline V gene are SGHDN and FVKESK.

The chain is built from TRBV10-1 and TRBJ2-5; TRBD2 might be the D (6 bases). CDR3 length: 11 residues. V gave up 6 bases and J gave up 7 bases, with 9 bases separating them. CDR1 WNHNN and CDR2 SYGVQD come from the germline V gene (reference sequence). CDR3 nucleotides: TGCGCCAGCAGCCATAGCGGGACCCAGTACTTC. Protein: CASSHSGTQYF.

This sequence joins TRBV2 and TRBJ1-2, with unresolved D. Germline values: CDR1 SNHLY, CDR2 FYNNEI. The germline V and J ends were trimmed by 4 bases and 1 base, with 7 bases remaining between them. The CDR3 sequence is 13 residues long. CDR3 region: CASSAEVNYGYTF. The CDR3 DNA sequence: TGTGCCAGCAGTGCCGAGGTTAACTATGGCTACACCTTC.

The chain uses TRBV19 and TRBJ1-2; maybe TRBD1 (5 bases). V was cut by 3 bases and J by 8 bases, with 13 bases left in between. Germline-derived CDR1 and CDR2 are LNHDA and SQIVND (reference sequence). There are 13 residues in the CDR3. Here the CDR3 reads CASSIGAHKGYTF. CDR3 sequence (DNA): TGTGCCAGTAGTATCGGGGCTCATAAGGGCTACACCTTC.

CDR3: CASSRDRGNSPLHF. In nucleotides, the CDR3 is TGTGCCAGCAGTCGGGACCGGGGCAATTCACCCCTCCACTTT. This chain uses TRBV6-5 with TRBJ1-6, with D tentatively TRBD1 (5 bases). The CDR3 is 14 amino acids. With 5 bases removed from V and 7 bases from J, the gap between germline ends came to 12 bases. Per the germline V gene, CDR1 is MNHEY and CDR2 is SVGAGI.

The rearrangement uses TRBV27 and TRBJ1-4; D is possibly TRBD1 (6 bases). Trimming took off 1 base at V and 7 bases at J, with 16 bases between the two ends. This CDR3 is built from 16 residues. Per germline, CDR1 MNHEY and CDR2 SMNVEV (reference sequence). Here the CDR3 DNA reads TGTGCCAGCAGTTTATATACAGGGCCAGCATCTGAAAAACTGTTTTTT. It codes for CASSLYTGPASEKLFF.

Only one count was recorded for this clone. At one boundary the junction diverges from the germline segment, which might be a read error. The chain joins TRBV19 to TRBJ1-6; 7 nucleotides agree with TRBD1. The CDR3 consists of 13 residues. The germline CDR1 and CDR2 sequences are LNHDA and SQIVND (reference sequence). The CDR3 DNA reads TGTGCCGGTAGCCGAACAGGGGATTCACCCCTCCACTTT. Translation gives CAGSRTGDSPLHF. The full variable domain, its missing parts supplied by reference TRBV19 and TRBJ1-6, is DGGITQSPKYLFRKEGQNVTLSCEQNLNHDAMYWYRQDPGQGLRLIYYSQIVNDFQKGDIAEGYSVSREKKESFPLTVTSAQKNPTAFYLCAGSRTGDSPLHFGNGTRLTVT.

V usage is TRBV4-3 and J usage is TRBJ2-1, with no clear D. Looked up from germline, CDR1 is LGHNA and CDR2 is YSLEER. The CDR3 covers 13 residues. V lost 1 base and J lost 8, with 9 bases in between. Written as DNA, the CDR3 is TGCGCCAGCAGCCAAGCAGGTCAGGATGAGCAGTTCTTC. This sequence encodes CASSQAGQDEQFF.

The V gene is TRBV7-2, the J gene TRBJ1-5; D unclear. The CDR3 runs to 13 residues. The V end lost 5 bases, the J end lost 10 bases, and 15 bases lay between the germline ends. The V gene's germline CDR1 is SGHTA and CDR2 FQGNSA. The CDR3 sequence is CASSKGLGGPQHF. CDR3 coding DNA: TGTGCCAGCAGCAAAGGGTTGGGAGGTCCCCAGCATTTT.

This sequence joins TRBV2 and TRBJ1-5, with D unclear. Germline assignment: CDR1 SNHLY and CDR2 FYNNEI. V was pared by 3 bases and J by 6 bases, with 12 bases between. The CDR3 is 14 amino acids. CDR3 DNA: TGTGCCAGCAGTGATGCCGGGTATGGTCAGCCCCAGCATTTT. It translates to CASSDAGYGQPQHF.

The chain couples TRBV10-1 to TRBJ2-7; no definite D call. The CDR3 sequence is 14 residues long. V gave up 0 bases and J gave up 2 bases, with 8 bases separating them. Germline loops: CDR1 WNHNN, CDR2 SYGVQD (reference sequence). The CDR3 spells CASSESATPYEQYF. The CDR3 DNA reads as TGCGCCAGCAGTGAGTCAGCGACCCCCTACGAGCAGTACTTC.

Only a few counts were recorded for this clone. The gene calls are TRBV5-1 and TRBJ2-7; weak D call: TRBD2 (5 bases). The CDR3 spans 14 residues. Germline V gene sequence: CDR1 SGHRS, CDR2 YFSETQ. V was clipped by 4 bases and J by 1 base, with 12 bases between them. The CDR3 nucleotides are TGCGCCAGCAGCACCGGCACTAGTTCCTACGAGCAGTACTTC. This codes for CASSTGTSSYEQYF.

The CDR3 DNA reads TGTGCCAGTCGCACACTAATCACTGAAGCTTTCTTT. This translates into CASRTLITEAFF. V usage is TRBV6-5 and J usage is TRBJ1-1; D gene ambiguous. Germline CDR1 reads MNHEY; CDR2 reads SVGAGI. V lost 9 bases and J lost 4, with 12 bases in between. This CDR3 has 12 amino acids.

The gene calls are TRBV19 and TRBJ2-7, with D possibly matching TRBD2 (5 bases). The CDR3 is made up of 16 amino acids. The germline V gene has CDR1 LNHDA and CDR2 SQIVND (reference sequence). The V and J ends lost 4 bases and 3 bases respectively, with 19 bases between them. CDR3 loop: CASSTRGGISDYEQYF. The CDR3 DNA follows: TGTGCCAGTAGTACCCGAGGAGGAATATCGGACTACGAGCAGTACTTC.

This clone was observed at least ten times. V usage is TRBV27 and J usage is TRBJ2-7; 13 positions match TRBD2. The germline V gene has CDR1 MNHEY and CDR2 SMNVEV (reference sequence). This CDR3 contains 12 residues. V shed 9 bases and J 5 bases; nucleotides not matched to a gene: 1. CDR3 sequence reads: CASGLAGDEQYF. DNA for the CDR3: TGTGCCAGTGGACTAGCGGGGGACGAGCAGTACTTC.

This clone was counted a single time. The chain recombines TRBV5-1 with TRBJ1-5; tentative D call: TRBD1 (5 bases). V lost 0 bases and J lost 6, with 16 bases in between. The germline CDR1 and CDR2 sequences are SGHRS and YFSETQ. The CDR3 sequence is 16 residues long. The CDR3: CASSLGVQGSGQPQHF. CDR3 in DNA: TGCGCCAGCAGCTTGGGGGTCCAGGGATCGGGTCAGCCCCAGCATTTT.

The genes are TRBV7-9 and TRBJ1-5, with D uncertain. The CDR3 runs 15 residues. Germline assignment: CDR1 SEHNR and CDR2 FQNEAQ (reference sequence). Trimming removed 0 bases at V and 3 bases at J, with 9 bases between. DNA of the CDR3: TGTGCCAGCAGCTTAGCTAGCGGAAACAATCAGCCCCAGCATTTT. Protein product: CASSLASGNNQPQHF.

The chain links TRBV12-3 or TRBV12-4 to TRBJ2-4, with D perhaps being TRBD1 or TRBD2 (5 bases each). CDR3 length equals 13 residues. Between the trimmed V and J ends, which lost 2 bases and 8 bases, there was a span of 10 bases. CDR3 residues: CASSLLWDDIQYF. The CDR3 DNA follows: TGTGCCAGCAGTTTACTTTGGGACGACATTCAGTACTTC.

The chain uses TRBV14 and TRBJ1-6; unclear D gene. V lost 0 bases, J lost 10 bases, and 10 bases lay in between. Germline CDR1 is SGHDN and CDR2 is FVKESK. This CDR3 spans 14 amino acids. CDR3 sequence: CASSQEGRASPLHF. In DNA form, the CDR3 reads TGTGCCAGCAGCCAAGAGGGGAGGGCCTCACCCCTCCACTTT.

The gene calls are TRBV5-4 and TRBJ2-6; D might be TRBD1 or TRBD2, each matching 5 bases. This CDR3 has 15 residues. V was trimmed by 0 bases and J by 4 bases, leaving 8 bases between them. Looked up from germline, CDR1 is SGHNT and CDR2 is YYREEE (reference sequence). The CDR3 DNA follows: TGTGCCAGCAGCTTGGTGGGGGTAGGGGCCAACGTCCTGACTTTC. Protein sequence: CASSLVGVGANVLTF.

This chain connects TRBV6-1 to TRBJ1-6; D is ambiguous. Trimming cost V 0 bases and J 7 bases, with 4 bases left between them. This CDR3 comprises 13 residues. CDR1 is MNHNS, CDR2 SASEGT, per germline. Written as DNA, the CDR3 is TGTGCCAGCAGTGAAGCGAGAAATTCACCCCTCCACTTT. Translating gives CASSEARNSPLHF.

The chain couples TRBV18 to TRBJ2-1, with 10 bases identical to TRBD1. The germline gives CDR1 KGHSH, CDR2 LQKENI. There are 14 residues in the CDR3. Germline trimming cut 4 bases from V and 9 bases from J; bases unmatched to any gene: 6. The CDR3 DNA reads TGTGCCAGCTCACGGCCGGGACAGGGGACTGAGCAGTTCTTC. Its protein product is CASSRPGQGTEQFF.

The J gene is TRBJ2-1, the V gene TRBV6-1; 9 bases are a match to TRBD2. The CDR3 contains 18 residues. CDR1 is MNHNS and CDR2 is SASEGT in the germline V gene. J was trimmed by 3 bases and V by 2 bases; bases with no gene match: 11. In DNA form, the CDR3 reads TGTGCCAGCAGTGAAAAGGGGACTAGCTCCACCCTCTACAATGAGCAGTTCTTC. This codes for CASSEKGTSSTLYNEQFF.

V is TRBV11-3 and J is TRBJ1-4; 9 bases are shared with TRBD1. The junction had 5 bases not matched to a gene; V was cut back by 0 bases and J by 3 bases. The CDR3 extends over 17 amino acids. Germline V lookup: CDR1 SGHNT, CDR2 YENEEA. CDR3 bases: TGTGCCAGCAGCTTAGATGGGACAGGGCGGGCTAATGAAAAACTGTTTTTT. Protein sequence: CASSLDGTGRANEKLFF.